This entry concerns a single T cell receptor (beta chain). What it recognizes is unknown. The data stem from a study of cytomegalovirus exposure and HLA in healthy donors. About the research overall: Ancestry clustering placed about 86% of roughly 400 genotyped donors in the Caucasian-associated cluster. Notes on the study in general: About 87% or about 30% of the time was how often most TCR beta V segments were productive, according to an earlier analysis. A later analysis reportedly identified an Asian-associated ancestry cluster as carrying fewer N-insertions than the roughly 700-donor mean. A link between a missense DCLRE1C variant and TCR beta V- and J-gene trimming emerged from a later analysis.

This CDR3 is 14 amino acids long. Trimming left V 4 bases short and J 8 bases short, with 18 bases between. Germline loops: CDR1 SQVTM, CDR2 ANQGSEA. The PCR was carried out with 60 Vbeta primers and 13 Jbeta primers. Here immunoSEQ multiplex PCR was the method, and the copy in TCRdb shows in-frame clones only, minus some. The table records some 110,000 clones, around 64% of them present only once. The chain has TRBV29-1 and TRBJ2-1; D might be TRBD2 (6 bases). The specimen was PBMCs. The clonotype originates from a man aged 25 to 40 in good health and CMV-seropositive. CDR3 sequence (DNA): TGCAGCGTTGTCGGCGGGAAAAGGGTAGATGAGCAGTTCTTC. Its protein product is CSVVGGKRVDEQFF.